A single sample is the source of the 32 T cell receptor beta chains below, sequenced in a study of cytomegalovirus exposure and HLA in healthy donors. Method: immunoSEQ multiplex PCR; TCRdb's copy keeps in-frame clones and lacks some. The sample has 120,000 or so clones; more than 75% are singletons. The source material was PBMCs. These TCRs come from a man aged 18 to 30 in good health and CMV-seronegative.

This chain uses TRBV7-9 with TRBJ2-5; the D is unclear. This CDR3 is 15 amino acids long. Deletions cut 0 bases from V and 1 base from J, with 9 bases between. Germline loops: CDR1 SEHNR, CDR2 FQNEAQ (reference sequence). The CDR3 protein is CASSLAQSSQETQYF. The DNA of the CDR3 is TGTGCCAGCAGCTTAGCGCAGTCTAGCCAAGAGACCCAGTACTTC.

The CDR3: CASSFPETNEQFF. The CDR3 nucleotides read TGTGCCAGCAGCTTTCCAGAGACAAATGAGCAGTTCTTC. The chain combines TRBV7-9 with TRBJ2-1; the D is unclear. The CDR3 spans 13 residues. The V gene's germline CDR1 is SEHNR and CDR2 FQNEAQ (reference sequence). The V end lost 3 bases, the J end lost 7 bases, and 10 bases lay between the germline ends. Based on the CDR3 plus reference TRBV7-9 and TRBJ2-1, the full variable domain is DTGVSQNPRHKITKRGQNVTFRCDPISEHNRLYWYRQTLGQGPEFLTYFQNEAQLEKSRLLSDRFSAERPKGSFSTLEIQRTEQGDSAMYLCASSFPETNEQFFGPGTRLTVL.

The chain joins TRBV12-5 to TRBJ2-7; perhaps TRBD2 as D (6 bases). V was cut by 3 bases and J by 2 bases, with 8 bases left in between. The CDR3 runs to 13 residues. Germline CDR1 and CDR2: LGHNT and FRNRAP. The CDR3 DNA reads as TGTGCTAGTGGTTTATCGGGGGCCTACGAGCAGTACTTC. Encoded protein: CASGLSGAYEQYF.

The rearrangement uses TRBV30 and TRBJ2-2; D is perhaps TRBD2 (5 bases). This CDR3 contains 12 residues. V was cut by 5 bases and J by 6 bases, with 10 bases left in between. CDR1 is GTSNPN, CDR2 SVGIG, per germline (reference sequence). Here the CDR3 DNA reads TGTGCCTGGCGCCCCGGGGCCGGGGAGCTGTTTTTT. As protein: CAWRPGAGELFF.

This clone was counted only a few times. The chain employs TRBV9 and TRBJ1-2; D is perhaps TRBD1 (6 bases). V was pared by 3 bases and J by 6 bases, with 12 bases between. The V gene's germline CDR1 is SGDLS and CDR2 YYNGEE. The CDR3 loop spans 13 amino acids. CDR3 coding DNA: TGTGCCAGCAGCGGGACAGCGAAGGATGGCTACACCTTC. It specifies CASSGTAKDGYTF.

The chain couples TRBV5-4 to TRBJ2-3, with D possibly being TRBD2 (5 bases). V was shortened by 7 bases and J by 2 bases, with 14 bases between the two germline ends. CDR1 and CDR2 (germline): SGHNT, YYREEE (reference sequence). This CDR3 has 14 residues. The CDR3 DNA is TGTGCCAGCCGTAGAGCGGATTACACAGATACGCAGTATTTT. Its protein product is CASRRADYTDTQYF.

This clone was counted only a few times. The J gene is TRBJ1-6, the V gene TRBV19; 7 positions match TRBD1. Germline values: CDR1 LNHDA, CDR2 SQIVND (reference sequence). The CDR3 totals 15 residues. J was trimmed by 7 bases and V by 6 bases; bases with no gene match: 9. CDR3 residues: CASSHPGQPNSPLHF. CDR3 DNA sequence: TGTGCCAGTAGCCACCCGGGACAGCCAAATTCACCCCTCCACTTT.

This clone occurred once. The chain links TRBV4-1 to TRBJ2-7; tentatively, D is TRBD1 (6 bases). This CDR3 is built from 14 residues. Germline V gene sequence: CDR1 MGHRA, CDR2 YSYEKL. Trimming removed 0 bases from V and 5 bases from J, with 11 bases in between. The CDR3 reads CASSQDKRDNEQYF. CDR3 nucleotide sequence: TGCGCCAGCAGCCAAGACAAAAGGGACAACGAGCAGTACTTC.

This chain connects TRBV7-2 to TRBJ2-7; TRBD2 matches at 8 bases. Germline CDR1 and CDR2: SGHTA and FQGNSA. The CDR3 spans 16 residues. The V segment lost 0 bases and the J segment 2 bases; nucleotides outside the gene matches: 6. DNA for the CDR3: TGTGCCAGCAGCTTAGCATCAGCGGGAGCCCCCTACGAGCAGTACTTC. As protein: CASSLASAGAPYEQYF.

The chain's CDR3 is CASSYLGQGVGGYTF. For the CDR3, the DNA is TGTGCCAGCAGTTACTTGGGACAGGGAGTAGGTGGCTACACCTTC. The rearrangement joins TRBV6-5 to TRBJ1-2, with 9 bases lining up with TRBD1. The J segment lost 7 bases and the V segment lost 1 base, leaving 7 bases of the junction unmatched. Germline lookup yields CDR1 MNHEY and CDR2 SVGAGI. The CDR3 sequence is 15 residues long.

CDR3 loop: CASSVVAGGPNEQFF. The CDR3, as DNA: TGTGCCAGCAGCGTAGTAGCGGGGGGCCCAAATGAGCAGTTCTTC. This sequence joins TRBV9 and TRBJ2-1; 10 bases are shared with TRBD2. Germline V gives CDR1 SGDLS, CDR2 YYNGEE. V gave up 0 bases and J gave up 7 bases; unmatched junction bases: 4. The length of the CDR3 is 15 residues.

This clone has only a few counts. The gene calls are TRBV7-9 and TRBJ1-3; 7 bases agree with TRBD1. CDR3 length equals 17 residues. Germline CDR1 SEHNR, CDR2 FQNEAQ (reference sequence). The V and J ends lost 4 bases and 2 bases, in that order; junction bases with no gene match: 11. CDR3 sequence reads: CASSWTGETGAGNTIYF. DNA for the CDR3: TGTGCCAGCAGCTGGACCGGGGAAACAGGGGCTGGAAACACCATATATTTT.

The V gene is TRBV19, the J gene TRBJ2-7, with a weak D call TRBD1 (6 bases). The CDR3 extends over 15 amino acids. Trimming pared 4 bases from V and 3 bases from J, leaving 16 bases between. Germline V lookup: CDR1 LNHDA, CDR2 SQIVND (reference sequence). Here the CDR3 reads CASSRGRGDGYEQYF. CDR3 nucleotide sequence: TGTGCCAGTAGTAGGGGCAGGGGCGATGGCTACGAGCAGTACTTC. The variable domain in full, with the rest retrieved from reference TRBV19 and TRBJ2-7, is DGGITQSPKYLFRKEGQNVTLSCEQNLNHDAMYWYRQDPGQGLRLIYYSQIVNDFQKGDIAEGYSVSREKKESFPLTVTSAQKNPTAFYLCASSRGRGDGYEQYFGPGTRLTVT.

CDR3 amino acids: CASSPRVASGWVEKLFF. In DNA form, the CDR3 reads TGTGCCAGCAGTCCGCGGGTCGCTTCAGGCTGGGTCGAAAAACTGTTTTTT. V usage is TRBV27 and J usage is TRBJ1-4; D not resolved. CDR3 length: 17 amino acids. Trimming took 5 bases from V and 8 from J, leaving 24 bases between them. Germline assignment: CDR1 MNHEY and CDR2 SMNVEV (reference sequence).

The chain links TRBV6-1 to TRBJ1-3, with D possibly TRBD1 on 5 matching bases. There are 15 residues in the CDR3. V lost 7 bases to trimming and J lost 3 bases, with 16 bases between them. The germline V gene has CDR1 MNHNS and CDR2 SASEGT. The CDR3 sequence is CASTADTGGGNTIYF. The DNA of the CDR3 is TGTGCCAGCACCGCGGACACGGGGGGTGGAAACACCATATATTTT.

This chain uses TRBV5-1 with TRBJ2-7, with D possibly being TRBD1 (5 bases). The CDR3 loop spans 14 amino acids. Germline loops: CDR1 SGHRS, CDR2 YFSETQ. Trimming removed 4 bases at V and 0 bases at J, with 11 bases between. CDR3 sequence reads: CASSTDSLSYEQYF. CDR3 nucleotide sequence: TGCGCCAGCAGCACTGACAGCCTCTCCTACGAGCAGTACTTC.

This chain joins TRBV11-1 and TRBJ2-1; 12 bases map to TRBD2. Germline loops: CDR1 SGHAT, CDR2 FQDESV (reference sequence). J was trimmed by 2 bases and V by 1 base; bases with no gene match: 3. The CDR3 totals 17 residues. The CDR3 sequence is CASSLGASGGAYNEQFF. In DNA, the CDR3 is TGTGCCAGCAGCTTAGGGGCTAGCGGGGGGGCCTACAATGAGCAGTTCTTC. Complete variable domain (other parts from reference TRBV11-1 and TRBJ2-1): EAEVAQSPRYKITEKSQAVAFWCDPISGHATLYWYRQILGQGPELLVQFQDESVVDDSQLPKDRFSAERLKGVDSTLKIQPAELGDSAMYLCASSLGASGGAYNEQFFGPGTRLTVL.

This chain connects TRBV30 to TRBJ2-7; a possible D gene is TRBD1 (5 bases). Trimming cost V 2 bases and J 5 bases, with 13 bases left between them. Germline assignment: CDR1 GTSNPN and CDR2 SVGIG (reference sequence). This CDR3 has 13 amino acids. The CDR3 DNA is TGTGCCTGGAGTAGGATGGGGCGCAACGAGCAGTACTTC. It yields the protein CAWSRMGRNEQYF.

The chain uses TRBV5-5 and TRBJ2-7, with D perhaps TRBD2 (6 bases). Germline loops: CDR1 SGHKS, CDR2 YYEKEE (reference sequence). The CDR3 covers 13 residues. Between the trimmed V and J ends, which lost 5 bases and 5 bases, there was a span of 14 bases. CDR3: CASSLKGGNEQYF. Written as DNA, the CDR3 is TGTGCCAGCAGTCTGAAGGGAGGCAACGAGCAGTACTTC.

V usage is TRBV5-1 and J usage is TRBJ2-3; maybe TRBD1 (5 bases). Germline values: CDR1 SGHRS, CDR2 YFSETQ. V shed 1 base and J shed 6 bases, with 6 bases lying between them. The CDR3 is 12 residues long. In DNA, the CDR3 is TGCGCCAGCAGCTTGAAGGGGGATACGCAGTATTTT. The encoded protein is CASSLKGDTQYF.

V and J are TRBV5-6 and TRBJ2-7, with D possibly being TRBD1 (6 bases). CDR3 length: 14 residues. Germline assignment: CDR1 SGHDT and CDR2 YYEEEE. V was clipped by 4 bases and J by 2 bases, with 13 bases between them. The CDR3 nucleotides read TGTGCCAGCAGCCCCGGGACAAGTACCTACGAGCAGTACTTC. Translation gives CASSPGTSTYEQYF.

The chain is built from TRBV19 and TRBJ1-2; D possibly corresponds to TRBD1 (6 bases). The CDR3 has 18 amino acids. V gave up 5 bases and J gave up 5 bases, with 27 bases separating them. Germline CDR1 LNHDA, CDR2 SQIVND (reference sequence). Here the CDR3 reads CASSPPTGKRGPGYGYTF. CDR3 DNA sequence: TGTGCCAGTAGTCCACCTACAGGGAAAAGGGGACCTGGGTATGGCTACACCTTC.

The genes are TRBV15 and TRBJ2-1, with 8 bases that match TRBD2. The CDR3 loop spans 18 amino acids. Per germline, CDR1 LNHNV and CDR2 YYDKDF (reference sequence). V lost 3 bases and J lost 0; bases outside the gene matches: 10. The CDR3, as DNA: TGTGCCACCAGCAGCCCCCTGCGCGGGGGGAGCTCCTACAATGAGCAGTTCTTC. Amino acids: CATSSPLRGGSSYNEQFF.

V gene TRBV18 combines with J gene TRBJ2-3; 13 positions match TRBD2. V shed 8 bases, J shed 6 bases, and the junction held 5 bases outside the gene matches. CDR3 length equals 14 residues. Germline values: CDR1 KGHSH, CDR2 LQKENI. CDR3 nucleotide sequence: TGTGCCAGCCAAGGACTAGCGGGAGCTGATACGCAGTATTTT. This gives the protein CASQGLAGADTQYF.

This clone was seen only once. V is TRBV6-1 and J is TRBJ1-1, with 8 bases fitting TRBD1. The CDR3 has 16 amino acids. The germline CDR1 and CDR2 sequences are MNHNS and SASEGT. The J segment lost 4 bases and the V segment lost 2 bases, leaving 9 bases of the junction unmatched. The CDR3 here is CASSESWTGRGTEAFF. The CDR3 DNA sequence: TGTGCCAGCAGTGAAAGCTGGACAGGGCGGGGCACTGAAGCTTTCTTT.

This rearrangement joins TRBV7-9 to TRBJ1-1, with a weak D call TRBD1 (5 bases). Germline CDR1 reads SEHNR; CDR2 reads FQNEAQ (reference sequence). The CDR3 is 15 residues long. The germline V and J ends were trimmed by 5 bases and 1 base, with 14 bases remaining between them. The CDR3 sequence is CASSPSSTANTEAFF. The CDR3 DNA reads TGTGCCAGCAGCCCCAGCTCGACAGCGAACACTGAAGCTTTCTTT.

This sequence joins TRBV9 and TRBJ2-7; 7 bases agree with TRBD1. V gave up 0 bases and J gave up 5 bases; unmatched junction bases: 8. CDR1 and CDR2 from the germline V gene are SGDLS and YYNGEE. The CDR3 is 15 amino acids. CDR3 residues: CASSVEGRGIDEQYF. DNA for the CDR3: TGTGCCAGCAGCGTAGAGGGCAGGGGGATCGACGAGCAGTACTTC.

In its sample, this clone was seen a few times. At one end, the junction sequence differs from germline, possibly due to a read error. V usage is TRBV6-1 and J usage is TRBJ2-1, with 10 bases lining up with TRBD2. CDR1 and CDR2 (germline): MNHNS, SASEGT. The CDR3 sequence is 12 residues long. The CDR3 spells CASSVTGTSELF. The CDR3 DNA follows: TGTGCCAGCAGTGTTACCGGGACTAGCGAGCTCTTC.

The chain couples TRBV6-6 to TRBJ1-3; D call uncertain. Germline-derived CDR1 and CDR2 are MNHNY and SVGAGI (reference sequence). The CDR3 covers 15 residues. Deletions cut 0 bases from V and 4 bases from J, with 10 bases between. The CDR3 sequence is CASSYSPLVGNTIYF. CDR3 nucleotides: TGTGCCAGCAGTTACTCGCCATTAGTCGGAAACACCATATATTTT.

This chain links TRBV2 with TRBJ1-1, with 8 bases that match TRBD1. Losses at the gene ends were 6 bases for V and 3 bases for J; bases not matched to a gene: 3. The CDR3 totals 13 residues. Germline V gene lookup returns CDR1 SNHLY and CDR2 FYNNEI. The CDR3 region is CASRLTGDTEAFF. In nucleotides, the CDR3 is TGTGCCAGCAGGCTGACAGGGGACACTGAAGCTTTCTTT.

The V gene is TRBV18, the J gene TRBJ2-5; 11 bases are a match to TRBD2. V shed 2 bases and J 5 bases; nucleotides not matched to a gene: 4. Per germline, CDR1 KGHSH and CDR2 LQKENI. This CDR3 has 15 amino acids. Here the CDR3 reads CASSPDPSGRETQYF. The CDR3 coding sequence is TGTGCCAGCTCACCAGATCCTAGCGGGAGGGAGACCCAGTACTTC.

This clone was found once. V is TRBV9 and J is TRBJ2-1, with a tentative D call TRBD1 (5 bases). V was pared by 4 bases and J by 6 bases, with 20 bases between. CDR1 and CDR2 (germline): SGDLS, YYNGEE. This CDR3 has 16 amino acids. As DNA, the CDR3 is TGTGCCAGCAGCACCCCTTGGCAGGGAAGGGGCAATGAGCAGTTCTTC. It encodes CASSTPWQGRGNEQFF. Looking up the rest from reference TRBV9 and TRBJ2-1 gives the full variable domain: DSGVTQTPKHLITATGQRVTLRCSPRSGDLSVYWYQQSLDQGLQFLIQYYNGEERAKGNILERFSAQQFPDLHSELNLSSLELGDSALYFCASSTPWQGRGNEQFFGPGTRLTVL.